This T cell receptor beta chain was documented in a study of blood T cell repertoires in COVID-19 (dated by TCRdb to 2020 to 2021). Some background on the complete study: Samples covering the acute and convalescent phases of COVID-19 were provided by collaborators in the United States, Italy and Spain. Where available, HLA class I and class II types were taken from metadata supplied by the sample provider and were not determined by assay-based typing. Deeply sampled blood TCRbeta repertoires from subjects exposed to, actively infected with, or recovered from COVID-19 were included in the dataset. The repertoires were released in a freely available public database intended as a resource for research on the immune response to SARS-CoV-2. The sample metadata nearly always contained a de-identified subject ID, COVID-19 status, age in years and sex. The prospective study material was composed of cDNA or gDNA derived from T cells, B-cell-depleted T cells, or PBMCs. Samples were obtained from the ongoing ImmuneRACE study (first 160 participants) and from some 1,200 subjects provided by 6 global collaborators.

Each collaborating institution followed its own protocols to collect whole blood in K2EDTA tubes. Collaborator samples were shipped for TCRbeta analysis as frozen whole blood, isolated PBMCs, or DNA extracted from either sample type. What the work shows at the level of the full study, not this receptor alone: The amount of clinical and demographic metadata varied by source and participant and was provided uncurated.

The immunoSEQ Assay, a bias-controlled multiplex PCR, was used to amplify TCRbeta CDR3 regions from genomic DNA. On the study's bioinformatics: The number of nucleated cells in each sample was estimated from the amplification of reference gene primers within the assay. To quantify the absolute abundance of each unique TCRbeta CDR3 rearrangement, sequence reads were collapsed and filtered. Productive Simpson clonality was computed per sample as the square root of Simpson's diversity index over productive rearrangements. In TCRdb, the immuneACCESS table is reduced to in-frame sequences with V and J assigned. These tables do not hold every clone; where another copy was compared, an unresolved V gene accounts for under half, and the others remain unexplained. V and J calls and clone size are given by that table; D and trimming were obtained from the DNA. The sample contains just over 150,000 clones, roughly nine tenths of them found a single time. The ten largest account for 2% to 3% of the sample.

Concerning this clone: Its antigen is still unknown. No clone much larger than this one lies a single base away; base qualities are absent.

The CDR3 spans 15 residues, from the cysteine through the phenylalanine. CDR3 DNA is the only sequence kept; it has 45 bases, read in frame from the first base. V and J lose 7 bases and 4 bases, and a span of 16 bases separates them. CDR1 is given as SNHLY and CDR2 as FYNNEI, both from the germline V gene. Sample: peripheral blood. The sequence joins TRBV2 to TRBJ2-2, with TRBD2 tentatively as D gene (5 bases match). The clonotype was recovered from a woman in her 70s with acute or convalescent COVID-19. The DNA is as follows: TGTGCCAGCACTCTATCGGTCCGGGGCACCGGGGAGCTGTTTTTT. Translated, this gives CASTLSVRGTGELFF.